The rows below give T cell receptor beta chains drawn from one sample of a study of graft-versus-host responses after intestinal transplantation. Clones were read by immunoSEQ multiplex PCR, and TCRdb kept only the in-frame ones, dropping some. The sample consists of just under 65,000 clones, around nine tenths of them appearing once. For these TCRs, the target antigens are not known. The source was unstimulated CD8+ T cells sorted from spleen or lymph node cells, collected before transplant. The source of these receptors is a human donor who was the organ donor for an intestinal transplant. The CDR3 runs from the conserved cysteine through the conserved F or W.

>TRBV9|TRBJ2-1|18
CASSPGQVLLAADNEQFF
>TRBV29-1|TRBJ1-2|14
CSVPVLAPNYGYTF
>TRBV28|TRBJ2-1|13
CASTPSQVEEQFF
>TRBV15|TRBJ2-1|16
CATSRDERNPYNEQFF
>TRBV7-3|TRBJ1-2|16
CASSLNAGESNYGYTF
>TRBV11-1|TRBJ2-7|12
CASSPRGYEQYF
>TRBV9|TRBJ1-2|14
CASSVSIEGYGYTF
>TRBV6-6|TRBJ1-1|13
CASGPQGNTEAFF
>TRBV10-3|TRBJ1-1|15
CAISAKLGREVEAFF
>TRBV9|TRBJ1-1|15
CASSLGGQGSNEAFF
>TRBV10-1|TRBJ2-5|16
CASSDPLAGEGETQYF
>TRBV19|TRBJ1-5|14
CASSLYKSNQPQHF
>TRBV13|TRBJ2-1|14
CASSPGGQYNEQFF
>TRBV6-4|TRBJ2-7|21
CASSDGPIRGLRVLGPYEQYF
>TRBV6-1|TRBJ1-1|15
CASSESAGGLTEAFF
>TRBV2|TRBJ2-7|15
CASSESRESSYEQYF
>TRBV7-3|TRBJ1-1|15
CASSSQGGWGTEAFF
>TRBV9|TRBJ2-1|14
CASSGSGIYNEQFF
>TRBV5-6|TRBJ2-1|14
CASSLSGRAGEQFF
>TRBV6-5|TRBJ2-7|15
CASWSTGDTYYEQYF
>TRBV19|TRBJ2-1|15
CASTLAGGPKNEQFF
>TRBV19|TRBJ2-1|15
CASSMTSGRDNEQFF
>TRBV2|TRBJ1-4|14
CASEDRKTNEKLFF
>TRBV29-1|TRBJ1-4|15
CSVDEGSGDNEKLFF
>TRBV4-2|TRBJ2-1|15
CASSQTSGGNNEQFF
>TRBV9|TRBJ2-7|15
CASSVTGLSSYEQYF
>TRBV2|TRBJ1-1|9
CAITDEAFF
>TRBV7-9|TRBJ1-2|15
CASSLVGTGGYGYTF
>TRBV28|TRBJ2-2|14
CASQTPPDTGELFF
>TRBV27|TRBJ2-3|15
CASPRRDRGPDTQYF
>TRBV7-9|TRBJ2-7|16
CASSLVSGGRGYEQYF
>TRBV29-1|TRBJ1-1|11
CGATANTEAFF
>TRBV25-1|TRBJ2-7|16
CASSLKGLAATLEQYF
>TRBV29-1|TRBJ1-2|13
CSVRQGDHWDYTF